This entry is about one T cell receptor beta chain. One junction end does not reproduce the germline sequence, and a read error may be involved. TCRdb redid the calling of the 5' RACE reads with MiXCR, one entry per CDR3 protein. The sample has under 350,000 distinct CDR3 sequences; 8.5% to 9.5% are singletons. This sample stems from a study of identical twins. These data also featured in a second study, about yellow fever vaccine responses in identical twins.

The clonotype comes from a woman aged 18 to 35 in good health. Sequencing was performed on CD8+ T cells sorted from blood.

For the CDR3, the DNA is TGTGCCAGCAGCCTAGGGACGGACCTCTCCTACGAGCAGTACTTC. As protein: CASSLGTDLSYEQYF. The chain uses TRBV13 and TRBJ2-7; possibly TRBD1 or TRBD2 for D (5 bases each). This CDR3 spans 15 amino acids. Per the germline V gene, CDR1 is PRHDT and CDR2 is FYEKMQ (reference sequence). The variable domain in full, with the rest retrieved from reference TRBV13 and TRBJ2-7, is AAGVIQSPRHLIKEKRETATLKCYPIPRHDTVYWYQQGPGQDPQFLISFYEKMQSDKGSIPDRFSAQQFSDYHSELNMSSLELGDSALYFCASSLGTDLSYEQYFGPGTRLTVT.